What follows are 16 T cell receptor beta chains derived from one specimen sequenced in a study of T cell responses to AZD1222 COVID-19 vaccine. This table comes from immunoSEQ multiplex PCR, and its TCRdb copy is limited to in-frame clones, with some not included. Among about 150,000 clones listed, about 85% were seen once. The sample in question was peripheral blood, obtained on day 0 of AZD1222 vaccination. These TCRs come from an adult in good health.

This chain connects TRBV9 to TRBJ2-3; 8 nucleotides agree with TRBD2. The CDR3 extends over 16 amino acids. V gave up 3 bases and J gave up 5 bases; unmatched junction bases: 11. Germline V gene data show CDR1 as SGDLS and CDR2 as YYNGEE. This CDR3 is CASSATGTRGLDTQYF. CDR3 in DNA: TGTGCCAGCAGCGCGACCGGGACTAGAGGACTAGATACGCAGTATTTT.

The chain employs TRBV18 and TRBJ1-1; D call uncertain. Germline V gene lookup returns CDR1 KGHSH and CDR2 LQKENI. Trimming pared 3 bases from V and 7 bases from J, leaving 9 bases between. The CDR3 has 12 amino acids. As DNA, the CDR3 is TGTGCCAGCTCACCGTCGGGAATTGAAGCTTTCTTT. As protein: CASSPSGIEAFF.

CDR3 sequence: CASSYSGGMKTQYF. The DNA for the CDR3 is TGTGCCAGCAGTTACTCCGGTGGGATGAAGACCCAGTACTTC. The chain uses TRBV6-6 and TRBJ2-5; D remains ambiguous. The CDR3 is 14 residues long. V was cut by 0 bases and J by 6 bases, with 11 bases left in between. Germline lookup yields CDR1 MNHNY and CDR2 SVGAGI (reference sequence).

The J gene is TRBJ1-1, the V gene TRBV19, with D possibly TRBD1 on 5 matching bases. The CDR3 totals 16 residues. CDR1 LNHDA and CDR2 SQIVND come from the germline V gene (reference sequence). Trimming removed 9 bases from V and 0 bases from J, with 20 bases in between. In DNA form, the CDR3 reads TGTGCCAGCCTCCGGTGGACACAGAACATGAACACTGAAGCTTTCTTT. Its protein is CASLRWTQNMNTEAFF. Based on the CDR3 plus reference TRBV19 and TRBJ1-1, the full variable domain is DGGITQSPKYLFRKEGQNVTLSCEQNLNHDAMYWYRQDPGQGLRLIYYSQIVNDFQKGDIAEGYSVSREKKESFPLTVTSAQKNPTAFYLCASLRWTQNMNTEAFFGQGTRLTVV.

The chain recombines TRBV6-6 with TRBJ2-2; 9 bases line up with TRBD1. This CDR3 is 15 amino acids long. Looked up from germline, CDR1 is MNHNY and CDR2 is SVGAGI (reference sequence). Trimming cost V 6 bases and J 4 bases; bases outside gene matches: 6. The chain's CDR3 is CASRPRDRVTGELFF. The CDR3 nucleotides read TGTGCCAGCAGGCCCCGGGACAGGGTCACCGGGGAGCTGTTTTTT.

The chain couples TRBV6-5 to TRBJ1-2; 7 bases fit TRBD1. The trim removed 9 bases at V and 8 bases at J, leaving 12 bases unmatched. Germline values: CDR1 MNHEY, CDR2 SVGAGI. This CDR3 is built from 13 residues. The CDR3 reads CASASDRSGGYTF. The CDR3 DNA reads as TGTGCCAGTGCTTCGGACAGGTCGGGCGGCTACACCTTC.

This clone has a single count. The chain is built from TRBV19 and TRBJ2-5; perhaps D is TRBD1 or TRBD2 (5 bases each). CDR3 size: 15 residues. The germline V gene encodes CDR1 LNHDA and CDR2 SQIVND (reference sequence). V dropped 7 bases and J dropped 5 bases, with 20 bases sitting between them. CDR3 bases: TGTGCCAGTACCGCAGCACTGGGGCCGGGGGAGACCCAGTACTTC. It encodes CASTAALGPGETQYF.

The count of this clone is one. The genes are TRBV4-3 and TRBJ1-6; D not certain. Germline loops: CDR1 LGHNA, CDR2 YSLEER. Deletions cut 3 bases from V and 2 bases from J, with 11 bases between. The CDR3 is 16 residues long. In DNA, the CDR3 is TGCGCCAGCAGCCAGGAGCTGACCGCCTATAATTCACCCCTCCACTTT. Translation: CASSQELTAYNSPLHF.

J is TRBJ2-2 and V is TRBV4-3; 8 nucleotides align to TRBD2. CDR1 is LGHNA and CDR2 is YSLEER in the germline V gene. With V trimmed by 1 base and J by 7 bases, 11 bases remained unmatched. The CDR3 is 17 residues long. The DNA for the CDR3 is TGCGCCAGCAGCCAAGGTCCGACGGGGGGGCAGATCGGGGAGCTGTTTTTT. Protein sequence: CASSQGPTGGQIGELFF.

The V gene is TRBV28, the J gene TRBJ1-1; 11 bases map to TRBD1. Germline CDR1 and CDR2: MDHEN and SYDVKM. Trimming cost V 6 bases and J 5 bases; bases outside gene matches: 11. The CDR3 extends over 16 amino acids. Here the CDR3 reads CASRFRDRGIGTEAFF. The CDR3 bases are TGTGCCAGCAGATTCCGGGACAGGGGGATTGGTACTGAAGCTTTCTTT.

The gene calls are TRBV18 and TRBJ1-6, with D maybe TRBD1 (5 bases). Germline CDR1 reads KGHSH; CDR2 reads LQKENI. There are 15 residues in the CDR3. The V gene lost 3 bases and the J gene lost 10 bases, with 16 bases spanning the gap. The CDR3 region has the DNA TGTGCCAGCTCACCCTCCGGGACGGGCGGCTCACCCCTCCACTTT. Its protein product is CASSPSGTGGSPLHF.

The gene calls are TRBV4-2 and TRBJ2-3, with TRBD2 matching over 8 bases. CDR1 is LGHNA and CDR2 is YNFKEQ in the germline V gene. The trim removed 0 bases at V and 1 base at J, leaving 6 bases unmatched. This CDR3 spans 17 amino acids. The CDR3 bases are TGTGCCAGCAGCCAAGATGCGGGTAGCGGGGGCACAGATACGCAGTATTTT. Its translation: CASSQDAGSGGTDTQYF.

For this clone: The junction departs from the called germline gene at one end, perhaps through a read error. The chain joins TRBV7-7 to TRBJ2-5; 9 bases are shared with TRBD1. There are 16 residues in the CDR3. Germline CDR1 and CDR2: SSHAT and FNYEAQ (reference sequence). For the CDR3, the DNA is TGTGCTAGCAGCTTAGGGGGGACAGGGAGACAAGAGACCCAGTACTTC. Its protein product is CASSLGGTGRQETQYF.

This chain uses TRBV12-3 or TRBV12-4 with TRBJ1-2, with D tentatively TRBD1 (5 bases). Trimming stripped 8 bases from V and 6 bases from J, with 16 bases between. The length of the CDR3 is 13 residues. The CDR3 DNA sequence: TGTGCCAGCGGGACGGGGCCGGGAGATGGCTACACCTTC. It specifies CASGTGPGDGYTF.

The CDR3 reads CASSPQGGSKTQYF. Written as DNA, the CDR3 is TGTGCCAGCAGCCCCCAGGGAGGGAGTAAGACCCAGTACTTC. The rearrangement uses TRBV7-9 and TRBJ2-5; TRBD2 agrees at 7 bases. The CDR3 has 14 residues. Germline V CDR1 and CDR2: SEHNR, FQNEAQ (reference sequence). V was clipped by 5 bases and J by 6 bases; unmatched bases: 9.

This clone was observed once. The chain links TRBV18 to TRBJ1-1, with TRBD1 as a possible D gene (5 bases). Deletions cut 4 bases from V and 7 bases from J, with 10 bases between. Germline V lookup: CDR1 KGHSH, CDR2 LQKENI. CDR3 length: 12 amino acids. The CDR3 DNA reads as TGTGCCAGCTCACTTCAGGGTCTTGAAGCTTTCTTT. Protein product: CASSLQGLEAFF.